This T cell receptor beta chain was captured by sequencing in a study of T cell changes during pregnancy in multiple sclerosis. Libraries were prepared by immunoSEQ multiplex PCR; TCRdb keeps only in-frame clonotypes and omits some of them. This sample has tens of thousands of clones, with 70% to 90% found just once. This CDR3 contains 20 residues. Trimming took 4 bases from V and 0 from J; bases not matched to a gene: 19. Germline assignment: CDR1 MGHRA and CDR2 YSYEKL. V is TRBV4-1 and J is TRBJ2-3; TRBD2 agrees at 7 bases. The sequence derives from a female donor with multiple sclerosis, enrolled in a pregnancy study. The sample was CD4+ T cells from peripheral blood mononuclear cells, taken before pregnancy. In DNA, the CDR3 is TGCGCCAGCAGCCGGGGGTCCGGAGGAGCGGGGAGGTCTAGCACAGATACGCAGTATTTT. Its translation is CASSRGSGGAGRSSTDTQYF.